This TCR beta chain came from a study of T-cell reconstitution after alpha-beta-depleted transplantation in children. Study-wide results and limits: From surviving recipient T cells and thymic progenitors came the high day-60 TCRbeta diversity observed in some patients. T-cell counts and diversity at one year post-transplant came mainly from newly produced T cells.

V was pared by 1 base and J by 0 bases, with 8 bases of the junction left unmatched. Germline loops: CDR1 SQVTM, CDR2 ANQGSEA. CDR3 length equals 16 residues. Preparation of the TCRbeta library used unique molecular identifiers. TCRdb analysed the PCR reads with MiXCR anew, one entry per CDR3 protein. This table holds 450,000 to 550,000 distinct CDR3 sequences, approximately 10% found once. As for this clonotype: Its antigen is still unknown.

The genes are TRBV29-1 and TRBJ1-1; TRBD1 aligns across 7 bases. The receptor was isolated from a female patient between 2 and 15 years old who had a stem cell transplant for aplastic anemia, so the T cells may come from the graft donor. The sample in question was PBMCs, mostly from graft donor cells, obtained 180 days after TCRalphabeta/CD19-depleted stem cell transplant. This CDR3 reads CSVEARGQIMNTEAFF. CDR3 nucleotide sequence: TGCAGCGTTGAAGCTCGGGGACAGATCATGAACACTGAAGCTTTCTTT.